These 20 T cell receptor beta chains share one sample of origin, sequenced in a study of T-cell memory formation after mild COVID-19. TCRdb re-analysed the 5' RACE reads in MiXCR, keeping a single row per CDR3 protein. The sample contains more than 100,000 distinct CDR3 sequences, about 15% of which appear only once. Sequencing input: PBMCs or a T cell subset sorted from them (not recorded which). The receptors were sampled from a man between 18 and 29 years old who had mild COVID-19 (a few samples of this study predate the infection). Cell type and time point are not known.

This clonotype was recorded a few times. The gene calls are TRBV20-1 and TRBJ2-7; 8 bases align to TRBD1. CDR3 length: 13 amino acids. V was pared by 4 bases and J by 5 bases, with 7 bases of the junction left unmatched. Germline loops: CDR1 DFQATT, CDR2 SNEGSKA (reference sequence). The CDR3 protein is CSAKGQGLDEQYV. CDR3 nucleotide sequence: TGCAGTGCTAAAGGACAGGGCCTAGACGAGCAGTACGTC.

This clonotype was observed many times. The genes are TRBV5-1 and TRBJ2-2; D call uncertain. Germline CDR1 and CDR2: SGHRS and YFSETQ. This CDR3 is built from 14 residues. V was cut by 0 bases and J by 5 bases, with 8 bases left in between. The CDR3 reads CASSLDFLTGELFF. As DNA, the CDR3 is TGCGCCAGCAGCTTGGACTTTTTGACCGGGGAGCTGTTTTTT.

V is TRBV10-2 and J is TRBJ2-5, with unresolved D. The CDR3 runs to 13 residues. V was trimmed by 6 bases and J by 7 bases, leaving 15 bases between them. Germline V lookup: CDR1 WSHSY, CDR2 SAAADI. The CDR3 DNA sequence: TGCGCCAGCAGCCCCATGGGATGGGGGACCCAGTACTTC. It is translated as CASSPMGWGTQYF.

This clonotype was detected only a few times. The V call is TRBV28, the J call TRBJ2-5; TRBD1 agrees at 7 bases. Germline V gives CDR1 MDHEN, CDR2 SYDVKM. The V gene end was trimmed by 8 bases and the J gene end by 1 base; junction bases not matched to a gene: 10. This CDR3 contains 15 residues. This CDR3 reads CASSSPGQSQETQYF. DNA for the CDR3: TGTGCCAGCTCTTCCCCGGGACAGAGCCAAGAGACCCAGTACTTC.

This clonotype was seen a few times. The chain recombines TRBV4-2 with TRBJ2-2; a possible D gene is TRBD2 (5 bases). The CDR3 extends over 17 amino acids. In germline, CDR1 is LGHNA, CDR2 YNFKEQ. Deletions cut 0 bases from V and 5 bases from J, with 16 bases between. CDR3 residues: CASSQDGVAGGTGELFF. The CDR3 coding sequence is TGTGCCAGCAGCCAAGATGGGGTGGCGGGCGGAACCGGGGAGCTGTTTTTT.

Comment on this clonotype: With a much larger clone just one base away, this may be a read error. The chain employs TRBV2 and TRBJ2-1, with D possibly TRBD2 on 6 matching bases. CDR3 length: 15 amino acids. The germline CDR1 and CDR2 sequences are SNHLY and FYNNEI. This chain's CDR3 is CAGSELTSPYNEQFF. CDR3 in DNA: TGTGCCGGCAGTGAGTTAACTAGCCCGTACAATGAGCAGTTCTTC.

V and J are TRBV19 and TRBJ2-2; D is tentatively TRBD1 or TRBD2 (5 bases each). This CDR3 contains 16 residues. The V and J ends lost 5 bases and 1 base respectively, with 14 bases between them. Germline V gene data show CDR1 as LNHDA and CDR2 as SQIVND (reference sequence). CDR3 bases: TGTGCCAGTAGTGGGGGAGAGAAGCTGAACACCGGGGAGCTGTTTTTT. It translates to CASSGGEKLNTGELFF.

The chain links TRBV5-1 to TRBJ2-4; possible D gene TRBD1, 5 bases. CDR1 and CDR2 from the germline V gene are SGHRS and YFSETQ. The germline V and J ends were trimmed by 3 bases and 2 bases, with 12 bases remaining between them. CDR3 length: 15 amino acids. In DNA form, the CDR3 reads TGCGCCAGCAGCTATTTTCCAGGGTCCAAAAACATTCAGTACTTC. Amino acid sequence: CASSYFPGSKNIQYF. The full variable domain, rest sourced from reference TRBV5-1 and TRBJ2-4, is KAGVTQTPRYLIKTRGQQVTLSCSPISGHRSVSWYQQTPGQGLQFLFEYFSETQRNKGNFPGRFSGRQFSNSRSEMNVSTLELGDSALYLCASSYFPGSKNIQYFGAGTRLSVL.

The chain couples TRBV29-1 to TRBJ2-4, with D possibly being TRBD1 (7 bases). Germline V gene data show CDR1 as SQVTM and CDR2 as ANQGSEA. The CDR3 loop spans 13 amino acids. Between the trimmed V and J ends, which lost 7 bases and 0 bases, there was a span of 10 bases. CDR3 protein: CSGRDRAKNIQYF. CDR3 in DNA: TGCAGCGGGAGGGACAGAGCCAAAAACATTCAGTACTTC.

CDR3 bases: TGTGCCAGCAAACTCGGGGTGAAGGCGGGGGGTACGCAGTATTTT. Its translation is CASKLGVKAGGTQYF. The V gene is TRBV27, the J gene TRBJ2-3; TRBD2 aligns across 8 bases. Germline CDR1 MNHEY, CDR2 SMNVEV (reference sequence). The CDR3 covers 15 residues. V lost 7 bases, J lost 8 bases, and 14 bases stayed unmatched.

The chain carries TRBV18 and TRBJ1-4; 7 bases map to TRBD1. CDR1 is KGHSH, CDR2 LQKENI, per germline. The CDR3 sequence is 14 residues long. V lost 2 bases and J lost 5; bases outside the gene matches: 2. The CDR3 region is CASSPRGQNEKLFF. The CDR3 DNA reads TGTGCCAGCTCACCAAGGGGGCAAAATGAAAAACTGTTTTTT.

The table lists this clonotype with a few counts. The chain couples TRBV7-9 to TRBJ2-3; D gene unclear. Deletions cut 7 bases from V and 3 bases from J, with 14 bases between. The germline V gene has CDR1 SEHNR and CDR2 FQNEAQ (reference sequence). The CDR3 contains 14 residues. The CDR3 coding sequence is TGTGCCAGCACCCTAATCGGGTCGACAGATACGCAGTATTTT. Translating gives CASTLIGSTDTQYF.

This clonotype showed up many times. The rearrangement links TRBV3-1 to TRBJ2-3; D may match TRBD1 or TRBD2 (5 bases each). CDR1 and CDR2 from the germline V gene are LGHDT and YNNKEL (reference sequence). Trimming stripped 1 base from V and 2 bases from J, with 10 bases between. This CDR3 is 15 amino acids long. The DNA of the CDR3 is TGTGCCAGCAGCCAAGGTGTGGGGACCACAGATACGCAGTATTTT. It codes for CASSQGVGTTDTQYF.

J is TRBJ2-2 and V is TRBV7-2, with D tentatively TRBD1 (6 bases). Germline V CDR1 and CDR2: SGHTA, FQGNSA. This CDR3 has 15 residues. Trimming cost V 1 base and J 5 bases, with 11 bases left between them. As DNA, the CDR3 is TGTGCCAGCAGCTTAGGTACCCAGGGGACCGGGGAGCTGTTTTTT. Translating gives CASSLGTQGTGELFF.

The rearrangement joins TRBV10-3 to TRBJ1-2, with D maybe TRBD1 (5 bases). With 3 bases removed from V and 4 bases from J, the gap between germline ends came to 12 bases. CDR3 length equals 14 residues. Germline-derived CDR1 and CDR2 are ENHRY and SYGVKD. CDR3 sequence (DNA): TGTGCCATCAGTGATGGGGGAAGGGGCTATGGCTACACCTTC. It is translated as CAISDGGRGYGYTF.

V and J are TRBV9 and TRBJ2-3, with 7 bases matching TRBD1. Germline V gene lookup returns CDR1 SGDLS and CDR2 YYNGEE. Trimming took 3 bases from V and 4 from J; bases not matched to a gene: 14. The CDR3 contains 17 residues. CDR3 in DNA: TGTGCCAGCAGCGGAAGAAACGAACAGGGGCGGTCAGATACGCAGTATTTT. This codes for CASSGRNEQGRSDTQYF.

The chain combines TRBV30 with TRBJ2-5; weak D call: TRBD2 (5 bases). There are 12 residues in the CDR3. Germline assignment: CDR1 GTSNPN and CDR2 SVGIG (reference sequence). The V gene lost 5 bases and the J gene lost 8 bases, with 15 bases spanning the gap. The chain's CDR3 is CAWGLALGTQYF. CDR3 DNA sequence: TGTGCCTGGGGACTGGCATTGGGAACCCAGTACTTC.

This clonotype was seen more than once but under ten times. The chain couples TRBV5-1 to TRBJ1-2; D is undetermined. Per germline, CDR1 SGHRS and CDR2 YFSETQ. The germline V and J ends were trimmed by 1 base and 4 bases, with 8 bases remaining between them. The CDR3 has 13 amino acids. The CDR3 nucleotides are TGCGCCAGCAGCTTGACCCGGAGCTATGGCTACACCTTC. It codes for CASSLTRSYGYTF.

J is TRBJ1-3 and V is TRBV9; D is undetermined. This CDR3 is 16 amino acids long. The V and J ends lost 0 bases and 0 bases respectively, with 10 bases between them. In germline, CDR1 is SGDLS, CDR2 YYNGEE. The CDR3 loop reads CASSVAAGGSGNTIYF. Here the CDR3 DNA reads TGTGCCAGCAGCGTAGCGGCGGGAGGCTCTGGAAACACCATATATTTT.

As to this clonotype: The CDR3 does not end in the conserved phenylalanine or tryptophan, so this is likely a read error. The genes are TRBV18 and TRBJ2-5; perhaps TRBD1 as D (7 bases). CDR1 and CDR2 (germline): KGHSH, LQKENI. V was trimmed by 1 base and J by 5 bases, leaving 17 bases between them. The CDR3 loop spans 16 amino acids. The DNA of the CDR3 is TGTGCCAGCTCACCACGTTTCCAGGGGGGTCGTGAGACCCAGTACGTC. Amino acids: CASSPRFQGGRETQYV.